These 32 T cell receptor beta chains were sequenced from one sample in a study of cytomegalovirus exposure and HLA in healthy donors. It was with 60 Vbeta and 13 Jbeta primers that the PCR ran. Method: immunoSEQ multiplex PCR; TCRdb's copy keeps in-frame clones and lacks some. The sample gives some 130,000 clones, around 76% of which show up once; 6% to 8% is in the top ten. The sample was PBMCs. The receptors derive from a male donor in good health and CMV-seronegative.

In this sample, this clone turned up a few times. V and J are TRBV25-1 and TRBJ1-2; 7 bases are shared with TRBD1. The CDR3 is 13 amino acids. Trimming at V came to 6 bases and at J to 10 bases, leaving 11 bases not matched to a gene. Germline values: CDR1 MGHDK, CDR2 SYGVNS. CDR3: CASRTLTGLDYTF. The CDR3, as DNA: TGTGCCAGCAGAACCCTGACAGGGTTAGACTACACCTTC.

The chain employs TRBV7-3 and TRBJ2-3; 7 nucleotides match TRBD2. Per the germline V gene, CDR1 is SGHTA and CDR2 is FQGTGA. The CDR3 runs 14 residues. The V and J ends lost 4 bases and 1 base, in that order; junction bases with no gene match: 2. The CDR3 region is CASSSSGGTDTQYF. In DNA, the CDR3 is TGTGCCAGCAGCTCAAGCGGGGGCACAGATACGCAGTATTTT.

This clone has more than one count but fewer than ten. The V gene is TRBV29-1, the J gene TRBJ1-1; possible D gene TRBD1, 6 bases. Germline CDR1 and CDR2: SQVTM and ANQGSEA. This CDR3 is 12 amino acids long. The ends were cut back, 5 bases at V and 4 bases at J, with 11 bases in the middle. CDR3: CSVSTGITEAFF. The CDR3 DNA reads as TGCAGCGTTTCGACAGGAATCACTGAAGCTTTCTTT.

This chain uses TRBV9 with TRBJ2-3; TRBD1 is a possible D gene (6 bases). V dropped 0 bases and J dropped 6 bases, with 11 bases sitting between them. The CDR3 totals 14 residues. Germline CDR1 reads SGDLS; CDR2 reads YYNGEE. This CDR3 reads CASSVEGVMDTQYF. The CDR3 bases are TGTGCCAGCAGCGTAGAGGGGGTTATGGATACGCAGTATTTT.

This chain's CDR3 is CASSPAGTAFNEKLFF. CDR3 sequence (DNA): TGTGCCAGCTCACCTGCCGGGACAGCCTTTAATGAAAAACTGTTTTTT. The chain uses TRBV18 and TRBJ1-4, with 7 bases identical to TRBD1. This CDR3 has 16 residues. Germline V CDR1 and CDR2: KGHSH, LQKENI. V shed 3 bases and J 4 bases; nucleotides not matched to a gene: 8.

V usage is TRBV28 and J usage is TRBJ1-5; TRBD1 might be the D (6 bases). V dropped 7 bases and J dropped 8 bases, with 15 bases sitting between them. The CDR3 is 13 residues long. Germline V lookup: CDR1 MDHEN, CDR2 SYDVKM. The CDR3 nucleotides read TGTGCCAGCACCCCGGGACAAGGTGAGCCCCAGCATTTT. Its translation: CASTPGQGEPQHF.

The V gene is TRBV6-5, the J gene TRBJ2-3; perhaps TRBD2 as D (6 bases). Germline CDR1 MNHEY, CDR2 SVGAGI. The CDR3 consists of 11 residues. The germline V and J ends were trimmed by 5 bases and 10 bases, with 10 bases remaining between them. As DNA, the CDR3 is TGTGCCAGCAGTCTCGGGACTTCGCAGTATTTT. Its translation is CASSLGTSQYF.

The chain carries TRBV5-1 and TRBJ2-7, with D tentatively TRBD1 (6 bases). Trimming cost V 3 bases and J 4 bases, with 11 bases left between them. CDR1 SGHRS and CDR2 YFSETQ come from the germline V gene. The CDR3 has 13 amino acids. The CDR3 region has the DNA TGCGCCAGCAGCTCGGGACATATATACGAGCAGTACTTC. As protein: CASSSGHIYEQYF.

The J gene is TRBJ2-1, the V gene TRBV9, with 9 bases matching TRBD2. CDR3 size: 16 residues. The trim removed 0 bases at V and 6 bases at J, leaving 7 bases unmatched. Germline loops: CDR1 SGDLS, CDR2 YYNGEE. CDR3 in DNA: TGTGCCAGCAGCGTAGGTGCGGGAGGGCCTACCAATGAGCAGTTCTTC. It is translated as CASSVGAGGPTNEQFF.

This chain links TRBV2 with TRBJ1-3; D not resolved. The CDR3 is 13 amino acids. CDR1 SNHLY and CDR2 FYNNEI come from the germline V gene. Trimming took 4 bases from V and 2 from J, leaving 6 bases between them. CDR3 region: CASSGRAGNTIYF. DNA of the CDR3: TGTGCCAGCAGTGGGCGGGCTGGAAACACCATATATTTT.

Here the CDR3 reads CAISDPGGNYGYTF. The CDR3 coding sequence is TGTGCCATCAGTGACCCAGGGGGTAACTATGGCTACACCTTC. The chain has TRBV10-3 and TRBJ1-2; 7 bases are shared with TRBD1. This CDR3 comprises 14 residues. Germline trimming cut 3 bases from V and 1 base from J; bases unmatched to any gene: 2. Per germline, CDR1 ENHRY and CDR2 SYGVKD.

This chain uses TRBV9 with TRBJ1-3, with TRBD1 matching over 8 bases. CDR1 and CDR2 from the germline V gene are SGDLS and YYNGEE. The V gene end was trimmed by 3 bases and the J gene end by 3 bases; junction bases not matched to a gene: 2. The length of the CDR3 is 14 residues. In DNA form, the CDR3 reads TGTGCCAGCAGCGGGACAGGGTATGGAAACACCATATATTTT. Protein: CASSGTGYGNTIYF.

The CDR3 DNA follows: TGTGCCAGCAGCGAAGGACAGGGAGGTGAGACCCAGTACTTC. Its protein product is CASSEGQGGETQYF. V usage is TRBV9 and J usage is TRBJ2-5; TRBD1 matches at 8 bases. J gave up 5 bases and V 3 bases, and 6 bases lay outside the gene matches. Per the germline V gene, CDR1 is SGDLS and CDR2 is YYNGEE. The length of the CDR3 is 14 residues.

This clone was picked up a small number of times. The V gene is TRBV7-2, the J gene TRBJ1-6; 9 bases are a match to TRBD1. V trimming: 6 bases; J trimming: 4 bases; junction bases outside the gene matches: 16. This CDR3 region has 19 residues. Germline CDR1 and CDR2: SGHTA and FQGNSA. The chain's CDR3 is CASRTSGQGILGYNSPLHF. Here the CDR3 DNA reads TGTGCCAGCAGAACCTCGGGACAGGGAATCTTAGGGTATAATTCACCCCTCCACTTT.

A few counts support this clone. The chain combines TRBV28 with TRBJ1-1, with TRBD1 as a possible D gene (6 bases). Germline loops: CDR1 MDHEN, CDR2 SYDVKM. Between the trimmed V and J ends, which lost 3 bases and 8 bases, there was a span of 10 bases. The CDR3 runs 12 residues. CDR3 coding DNA: TGTGCCAGCAGTTTTCGCAGGGGAGAAGCTTTCTTT. Residues: CASSFRRGEAFF.

The J gene is TRBJ1-1, the V gene TRBV18; 10 nucleotides line up with TRBD1. The CDR3 is 15 residues long. CDR1 and CDR2 from the germline V gene are KGHSH and LQKENI. V trimming: 2 bases; J trimming: 4 bases; junction bases outside the gene matches: 4. CDR3 residues: CASSPSGQGVTEAFF. DNA of the CDR3: TGTGCCAGCTCACCAAGTGGACAGGGGGTCACTGAAGCTTTCTTT. The variable domain in full, with the rest retrieved from reference TRBV18 and TRBJ1-1, is NAGVMQNPRHLVRRRGQEARLRCSPMKGHSHVYWYRQLPEEGLKFMVYLQKENIIDESGMPKERFSAEFPKEGPSILRIQQVVRGDSAAYFCASSPSGQGVTEAFFGQGTRLTVV.

The chain recombines TRBV14 with TRBJ2-1; D unclear. V was pared by 1 base and J by 7 bases, with 8 bases between. Germline V gives CDR1 SGHDN, CDR2 FVKESK. This CDR3 region has 13 residues. CDR3 sequence: CASSQAVRNEQFF. The DNA for the CDR3 is TGTGCCAGCAGCCAAGCGGTCCGGAATGAGCAGTTCTTC.

The J gene is TRBJ2-1, the V gene TRBV4-2; 7 bases are shared with TRBD2. The ends lost 5 bases at V and 6 bases at J; junction bases unmatched: 1. CDR1 and CDR2 (germline): LGHNA, YNFKEQ. The CDR3 contains 12 residues. For the CDR3, the DNA is TGTGCCAGCAGCAGACTAGCCAATGAGCAGTTCTTC. This codes for CASSRLANEQFF.

This clone was picked up one time. The V and J genes are TRBV7-3 and TRBJ1-1; D gene uncertain. V lost 5 bases, J lost 1 base, and 14 bases lay in between. Germline V gene sequence: CDR1 SGHTA, CDR2 FQGTGA. The CDR3 sequence is 15 residues long. The chain's CDR3 is CASSPGRGRNTEAFF. Here the CDR3 DNA reads TGTGCCAGCAGCCCCGGCCGGGGTCGGAACACTGAAGCTTTCTTT.

The chain has TRBV28 and TRBJ2-3, with D maybe TRBD2 (6 bases). CDR3 length: 15 amino acids. Germline values: CDR1 MDHEN, CDR2 SYDVKM. V was cut by 3 bases and J by 2 bases, with 12 bases left in between. Here the CDR3 reads CASSLPGLLTDTQYF. The CDR3, as DNA: TGTGCCAGCAGTTTGCCGGGACTTCTCACAGATACGCAGTATTTT.

The chain has TRBV5-1 and TRBJ2-5; 10 positions match TRBD2. Germline V CDR1 and CDR2: SGHRS, YFSETQ. The CDR3 runs to 17 residues. Germline trimming cut 3 bases from V and 5 bases from J; bases unmatched to any gene: 13. For the CDR3, the DNA is TGCGCCAGCAGCTCAGAAATCCTAGCGGGAGATCTGGAGACCCAGTACTTC. As protein: CASSSEILAGDLETQYF.

Note on this clone: Within the sample, other DNA sequences also encode this same CDR3. CDR3: CASSSYRDSNEQFF. The CDR3 nucleotides read TGTGCCAGCAGTAGTTACCGGGATTCCAATGAGCAGTTCTTC. This sequence joins TRBV6-5 and TRBJ2-1, with D perhaps TRBD2 (5 bases). The V end was cut by 5 bases, the J end by 6 bases, with 14 bases between. Germline V gene data show CDR1 as MNHEY and CDR2 as SVGAGI. This CDR3 region has 14 residues.

The chain uses TRBV28 and TRBJ2-3; 7 positions agree with TRBD2. Per the germline V gene, CDR1 is MDHEN and CDR2 is SYDVKM. The CDR3 contains 15 residues. After removal of 7 bases from V and 4 bases from J, the junction contained 11 bases not matched to a gene. CDR3 in DNA: TGTGCCAGCACCTCCCCCTCTAGCGGCGCAGATACGCAGTATTTT. Its translation is CASTSPSSGADTQYF.

This clone was seen only a few times. The chain has TRBV28 and TRBJ2-1; maybe TRBD1 (6 bases). This CDR3 spans 13 amino acids. Germline V gives CDR1 MDHEN, CDR2 SYDVKM. V dropped 6 bases and J dropped 6 bases, with 12 bases sitting between them. In DNA form, the CDR3 reads TGTGCCAGCAGGGTACAGGGCGGCAATGAGCAGTTCTTC. Translating it yields CASRVQGGNEQFF. The complete variable domain, with remaining parts taken from reference TRBV28 and TRBJ2-1, reads DVKVTQSSRYLVKRTGEKVFLECVQDMDHENMFWYRQDPGLGLRLIYFSYDVKMKEKGDIPEGYSVSREKKERFSLILESASTNQTSMYLCASRVQGGNEQFFGPGTRLTVL.

Only a few counts were recorded for this clone. The CDR3 nucleotides read TGTGCCAGTGGACAATCAGAGACCCAGTACTTC. Translated, it gives CASGQSETQYF. This chain uses TRBV7-2 with TRBJ2-5, with D maybe TRBD1 (5 bases). The CDR3 spans 11 residues. Germline CDR1 reads SGHTA; CDR2 reads FQGNSA. V lost 9 bases and J lost 4, with 9 bases in between.

The chain uses TRBV4-3 and TRBJ1-1; 11 positions agree with TRBD1. Per the germline V gene, CDR1 is LGHNA and CDR2 is YSLEER. This CDR3 contains 18 residues. Losses at the gene ends were 1 base for V and 4 bases for J; bases not matched to a gene: 11. In DNA form, the CDR3 reads TGCGCCAGCAGCCAAGGGGCCGGGACAGGGGGGCGATTCACTGAAGCTTTCTTT. Translation: CASSQGAGTGGRFTEAFF.

The chain recombines TRBV9 with TRBJ2-3; possibly TRBD2 for D (6 bases). The CDR3 covers 14 residues. Germline loops: CDR1 SGDLS, CDR2 YYNGEE. The V end was cut by 3 bases, the J end by 4 bases, with 12 bases between. The CDR3 sequence: CASSAGGDSDTQYF. The CDR3 bases are TGTGCCAGCAGCGCCGGGGGAGATTCAGATACGCAGTATTTT. Using reference TRBV9 and TRBJ2-3 for the parts outside the CDR3, the full variable domain is DSGVTQTPKHLITATGQRVTLRCSPRSGDLSVYWYQQSLDQGLQFLIQYYNGEERAKGNILERFSAQQFPDLHSELNLSSLELGDSALYFCASSAGGDSDTQYFGPGTRLTVL.

Notes on this clone: One end of the junction fails to match germline, which may point to a read error. The rearrangement uses TRBV6-1 and TRBJ2-7; the D gene is possibly TRBD1 (6 bases). The CDR3 is 16 amino acids. Per the germline V gene, CDR1 is MNHNS and CDR2 is SASEGT. In DNA, the CDR3 is TGTGCCAGCAGTGAAGCGCAGGGCAGGGGTTTATTGAATTTGGACTTC. This sequence encodes CASSEAQGRGLLNLDF.

As for this clone: The same CDR3 arises from other DNA sequences in this sample as well. The chain is built from TRBV27 and TRBJ2-1, with D possibly being TRBD2 (6 bases). The CDR3 extends over 15 amino acids. The ends were cut back, 2 bases at V and 0 bases at J, with 8 bases in the middle. Looked up from germline, CDR1 is MNHEY and CDR2 is SMNVEV (reference sequence). CDR3 bases: TGTGCCAGCAGTTTAGTGGGGGGCTCCTACAATGAGCAGTTCTTC. Protein: CASSLVGGSYNEQFF.

The chain joins TRBV7-2 to TRBJ2-4; TRBD2 is a possible D gene (5 bases). V lost 5 bases, J lost 3 bases, and 17 bases lay in between. Germline V lookup: CDR1 SGHTA, CDR2 FQGNSA. There are 16 residues in the CDR3. The CDR3 region has the DNA TGTGCCAGCAGCCCCCGCTCCTGGGGAGACAAAAACATTCAGTACTTC. Its translation: CASSPRSWGDKNIQYF.

V is TRBV16 and J is TRBJ2-2, with TRBD2 identical over 12 bases. The CDR3 contains 20 residues. Germline CDR1 reads KGHSY; CDR2 reads FQNENV. The V and J ends lost 0 bases and 4 bases, in that order; junction bases with no gene match: 12. DNA of the CDR3: TGTGCCAGCAGCCAATCTTTTTCGTCTAGCGGGAGGGCCGGCACCGGGGAGCTGTTTTTT. As protein: CASSQSFSSSGRAGTGELFF. The full variable domain, its missing parts supplied by reference TRBV16 and TRBJ2-2, is GEEVAQTPKHLVRGEGQKAKLYCAPIKGHSYVFWYQQVLKNEFKFLISFQNENVFDETGMPKERFSAKCLPNSPCSLEIQATKLEDSAVYFCASSQSFSSSGRAGTGELFFGEGSRLTVL.

The V call is TRBV2, the J call TRBJ2-1, with 11 bases matching TRBD2. V was pared by 10 bases and J by 4 bases, with 3 bases of the junction left unmatched. Germline loops: CDR1 SNHLY, CDR2 FYNNEI. The CDR3 loop spans 13 amino acids. CDR3 DNA sequence: TGTGCCACCCGGACTAGCGGGTACAATGAGCAGTTCTTC. Its translation is CATRTSGYNEQFF.